This entry describes one T cell receptor beta chain. This sample was taken from a study of blood T cell repertoires in COVID-19. Overall study: COVID-19 samples, acute and convalescent, were from the United States, Italy and Spain. The cDNA or gDNA used as material had been derived from T cells, B-cell-depleted T cells, or PBMCs.

V lost 3 bases to trimming and J lost 9 bases, with 12 bases between them. CDR3 length: 13 residues. From germline, CDR1 is DFQATT and CDR2 SNEGSKA (reference sequence). Methods used by the authors: Reference gene primer amplification gave estimated nucleated cell counts. TCRdb keeps only in-frame clones here, not all; method: immunoSEQ multiplex PCR. The V and J calls and clone size come from that table; D and trimming were worked out from the DNA. The table records roughly 87,000 clones, less than 85% of them present only once. The sequence was collected from a woman aged 55-70 years with acute or convalescent COVID-19. The specimen was peripheral blood. The chain carries TRBV20-1 and TRBJ1-6; D possibly corresponds to TRBD1 (5 bases). CDR3 in amino acids: CSASSGFSSPLHF. Here the CDR3 DNA reads TGCAGTGCTAGTTCAGGGTTCAGTTCACCCCTCCACTTT.